This is a list of T cell receptor beta chains from one sample in a study of control samples from healthy donors and cancer patients. The protocol was immunoSEQ multiplex PCR, while the TCRdb copy is restricted to in-frame clones and leaves out a portion. Found here are 130,000 or so clones, roughly 90% of them singletons; the top ten hold around 2.1%. Specimen: blood. The receptors come from a woman between 50 and 59 years old in good health. The CDR3 runs from the conserved cysteine through the conserved F or W. Fields, in order: clone size, V gene, J gene, D gene, CDR3 DNA, CDR3 protein. The D gene is left open where the match is weak. The size entry is marked missing in some rows and otherwise reads once, few, many or a size class.

abundance: once; v_gene: TRBV28; j_gene: TRBJ1-6; d_gene: -; CDR3nt: TGTGCCAGCAGTGTGGACAGTTTCAATTCACCCCTCCACTTT; CDR3aa: CASSVDSFNSPLHF
abundance: -; v_gene: TRBV2; j_gene: TRBJ2-7; d_gene: TRBD1; CDR3nt: TGTGCCAGCGGGACAGCATACGAGCAGTACTTC; CDR3aa: CASGTAYEQYF
abundance: -; v_gene: TRBV6-6; j_gene: TRBJ1-1; d_gene: -; CDR3nt: TGTGCCAGCCCCACTGAGGCAGGGAGGGGGACTGAAGCTTTCTTT; CDR3aa: CASPTEAGRGTEAFF
abundance: -; v_gene: TRBV7-9; j_gene: TRBJ1-2; d_gene: TRBD1; CDR3nt: TGTGCCAGCAGCTTACCAATCGGGACAGGGAATGGGGGCTACACCTTC; CDR3aa: CASSLPIGTGNGGYTF
abundance: -; v_gene: TRBV7-9; j_gene: TRBJ2-7; d_gene: -; CDR3nt: TGTGCCAGCAGCTTAGAGAACAACTACGAGCAGTACTTC; CDR3aa: CASSLENNYEQYF
abundance: -; v_gene: TRBV7-9; j_gene: TRBJ2-7; d_gene: -; CDR3nt: TGTGCCAGCAGCGCAGGGGGGAACGAGCAGTACTTC; CDR3aa: CASSAGGNEQYF
abundance: few; v_gene: TRBV5-1; j_gene: TRBJ1-4; d_gene: -; CDR3nt: TGCGCCAGCAGCTCAACAGGGACAACTAATGAAAAACTGTTTTTT; CDR3aa: CASSSTGTTNEKLFF
abundance: -; v_gene: TRBV30; j_gene: TRBJ1-2; d_gene: -; CDR3nt: TGTGCCTGGAGACAGAGAAGGCAGGGAAATGATGGCTACACCTTC; CDR3aa: CAWRQRRQGNDGYTF
abundance: -; v_gene: TRBV2; j_gene: TRBJ2-1; d_gene: TRBD1; CDR3nt: TGTGCCAGCAGTGAAGGTCAGGGGGAGCACAATGAGCAGTTCTTC; CDR3aa: CASSEGQGEHNEQFF
abundance: -; v_gene: TRBV18; j_gene: TRBJ2-1; d_gene: -; CDR3nt: TGTGCCAGCTCCCTGAAGGATGAGCAGTTCTTC; CDR3aa: CASSLKDEQFF
abundance: -; v_gene: TRBV27; j_gene: TRBJ2-7; d_gene: -; CDR3nt: TGTGCCAGCAGTTTTCCGGGGTCCTACGAGCAGTACTTC; CDR3aa: CASSFPGSYEQYF
abundance: -; v_gene: TRBV12-3/TRBV12-4; j_gene: TRBJ2-7; d_gene: -; CDR3nt: TGTGCCAGCCGACCGGGGATCGCCTACGAGCAGTACTTC; CDR3aa: CASRPGIAYEQYF
abundance: -; v_gene: TRBV21-1; j_gene: TRBJ1-2; d_gene: -; CDR3nt: TGTGCCAGCAGCAAAGGAGGAGGGGGCGCGTCCTATGGCTACACCTTC; CDR3aa: CASSKGGGGASYGYTF
abundance: few; v_gene: TRBV5-1; j_gene: TRBJ1-6; d_gene: -; CDR3nt: TGCGCCAGCAGCTTGTCCCAGGGGAGTTCACCCCTCCACTTT; CDR3aa: CASSLSQGSSPLHF
abundance: -; v_gene: TRBV20-1; j_gene: TRBJ2-5; d_gene: -; CDR3nt: TGCAGTGCTAGTCGTCGTGGCGGGTACCAAGAGACCCAGTACTTC; CDR3aa: CSASRRGGYQETQYF
abundance: -; v_gene: TRBV7-9; j_gene: TRBJ2-6; d_gene: -; CDR3nt: TGTGCCAGCAGCTTAGTCCTGGGTTTGGACTCTGGGGCCAACGTCCTGACTTTC; CDR3aa: CASSLVLGLDSGANVLTF
abundance: -; v_gene: TRBV19; j_gene: TRBJ1-2; d_gene: -; CDR3nt: TGTGCCAGTAGTATAGGGACAGCTAACTATGGCTACACCTTC; CDR3aa: CASSIGTANYGYTF
abundance: -; v_gene: TRBV4-1; j_gene: TRBJ2-1; d_gene: TRBD1; CDR3nt: TGCGCCAGCAGCCACCCTGGCCGGGACAGGGGATTTCATGAGCAGTTCTTC; CDR3aa: CASSHPGRDRGFHEQFF
abundance: -; v_gene: TRBV20-1; j_gene: TRBJ2-1; d_gene: -; CDR3nt: TGCAGTGCTGGCCCGTCAAATGAGCAGTTCTTC; CDR3aa: CSAGPSNEQFF
abundance: -; v_gene: TRBV3-1/TRBV3-2; j_gene: TRBJ2-1; d_gene: -; CDR3nt: TGTGCCAGCAGCCAAGGACCTTTATACAATGAGCAGTTCTTC; CDR3aa: CASSQGPLYNEQFF
abundance: -; v_gene: TRBV6-4; j_gene: TRBJ2-7; d_gene: TRBD1; CDR3nt: TGTGCCAGCAGTGACCGACAGGGCTGCCCCTACGAGCAGTACTTC; CDR3aa: CASSDRQGCPYEQYF
abundance: -; v_gene: TRBV3-1/TRBV3-2; j_gene: TRBJ1-1; d_gene: -; CDR3nt: TGTGCCAGCAGCCAGGCCGGAGGGGGAAGGAACACTGAAGCTTTCTTT; CDR3aa: CASSQAGGGRNTEAFF
abundance: -; v_gene: TRBV5-1; j_gene: TRBJ2-5; d_gene: TRBD2; CDR3nt: TGCGCCAGCAAGGTCTTGGCGGGAGTATCAGAGACCCAGTACTTC; CDR3aa: CASKVLAGVSETQYF
abundance: -; v_gene: TRBV6-1; j_gene: TRBJ2-6; d_gene: -; CDR3nt: TGTGCCAGCAGTGGATACAGGGTAGCAGGGGCCAACGTCCTGACTTTC; CDR3aa: CASSGYRVAGANVLTF
abundance: -; v_gene: TRBV2; j_gene: TRBJ1-5; d_gene: TRBD1; CDR3nt: TGTGCCAGCAGTGGGACAGGGTTAACTAATCAGCCCCAGCATTTT; CDR3aa: CASSGTGLTNQPQHF
abundance: -; v_gene: TRBV28; j_gene: TRBJ2-7; d_gene: -; CDR3nt: TGTGCCAGCAGCACTCCTTTTGGCGAGCAGTACTTC; CDR3aa: CASSTPFGEQYF
abundance: -; v_gene: TRBV28; j_gene: TRBJ2-7; d_gene: TRBD1; CDR3nt: TGTGCCAGCAGTAACGCCGGGACAGGGGGCAACGAGCAGTACTTC; CDR3aa: CASSNAGTGGNEQYF
abundance: -; v_gene: TRBV5-1; j_gene: TRBJ2-6; d_gene: -; CDR3nt: TGCGCCAGCAGTTTCAGTCGTAACTCTGGGGCCAACGTCCTGACTTTC; CDR3aa: CASSFSRNSGANVLTF
abundance: -; v_gene: TRBV2; j_gene: TRBJ2-1; d_gene: -; CDR3nt: TGTGCCAGCAGTGCCAAAGAACATGAGCAGTTCTTC; CDR3aa: CASSAKEHEQFF
abundance: -; v_gene: TRBV6-1; j_gene: TRBJ1-2; d_gene: -; CDR3nt: TGTGCCAGCAGTGAAGCTTTAGCCAACAGGGTTGGCTACACCTTC; CDR3aa: CASSEALANRVGYTF
abundance: once; v_gene: TRBV5-8; j_gene: TRBJ1-5; d_gene: -; CDR3nt: TGTGCCAGCAGCTTAGGACCCCATGGGCAGCCCCAGCATTTT; CDR3aa: CASSLGPHGQPQHF
abundance: -; v_gene: TRBV27; j_gene: TRBJ1-6; d_gene: -; CDR3nt: TGTGCCAGCAGTTTATCGGCGTTTTCGCCACCCCTCCACTTT; CDR3aa: CASSLSAFSPPLHF
abundance: -; v_gene: TRBV9; j_gene: TRBJ1-2; d_gene: -; CDR3nt: TGTGCCAGCAGCGATCCGGGAACGGGTGGGGGCTACACCTTC; CDR3aa: CASSDPGTGGGYTF
abundance: -; v_gene: TRBV6-5; j_gene: TRBJ1-4; d_gene: -; CDR3nt: TGTGCCAGCTCGGAAGTAGGGGAAAAACTGTTTTTT; CDR3aa: CASSEVGEKLFF
abundance: -; v_gene: TRBV19; j_gene: TRBJ1-5; d_gene: TRBD1; CDR3nt: TGTGCCAGTAGGGCCCAGGGGGCGAGGAATCAGCCCCAGCATTTT; CDR3aa: CASRAQGARNQPQHF
abundance: -; v_gene: TRBV7-9; j_gene: TRBJ1-2; d_gene: -; CDR3nt: TGTGCCAGCAGCTTGGCGGCTACTAACTATGGCTACACCTTC; CDR3aa: CASSLAATNYGYTF
abundance: -; v_gene: TRBV11-2; j_gene: TRBJ1-5; d_gene: -; CDR3nt: TGTGCCAGCAGCTTAGTAGGGGCCTTCGGGGATCAGCCCCAGCATTTT; CDR3aa: CASSLVGAFGDQPQHF
abundance: -; v_gene: TRBV2; j_gene: TRBJ2-3; d_gene: -; CDR3nt: TGTGCCAGCAGTGAACTCGGAGATACGCAGTATTTT; CDR3aa: CASSELGDTQYF
abundance: -; v_gene: TRBV6-5; j_gene: TRBJ1-6; d_gene: -; CDR3nt: TGTGCCAGCAGTTACAGGGGGGCTTCACCCCTCCACTTT; CDR3aa: CASSYRGASPLHF
abundance: -; v_gene: TRBV28; j_gene: TRBJ2-5; d_gene: -; CDR3nt: TGTGCCAGCAGTTTTCAGGGGAGGGATTTGATGGCCCAGTACTTC; CDR3aa: CASSFQGRDLMAQYF
abundance: -; v_gene: TRBV10-3; j_gene: TRBJ1-1; d_gene: TRBD1; CDR3nt: TGTGCCATCAGTGGACAGGGGGGGACTGAAGCTTTCTTT; CDR3aa: CAISGQGGTEAFF
abundance: -; v_gene: TRBV6-5; j_gene: TRBJ1-2; d_gene: -; CDR3nt: TGTGCCAGCAGTTACGGAAGTGGATATGGCTACACCTTC; CDR3aa: CASSYGSGYGYTF
abundance: -; v_gene: TRBV7-7; j_gene: TRBJ2-5; d_gene: -; CDR3nt: TGTGCTAGCAGTCCCGGGACAAGCCAAGAGACCCAGTACTTC; CDR3aa: CASSPGTSQETQYF
abundance: -; v_gene: TRBV12-3/TRBV12-4; j_gene: TRBJ1-5; d_gene: -; CDR3nt: TGTGCCAGCAGTTTCGGCAATCAGCCCCAGCATTTT; CDR3aa: CASSFGNQPQHF
abundance: -; v_gene: TRBV4-1; j_gene: TRBJ2-7; d_gene: -; CDR3nt: TGCGCCAGCAGCTCCCACCCGGGGCCGGCCGTGGGCGAGCAGTACTTC; CDR3aa: CASSSHPGPAVGEQYF
abundance: -; v_gene: TRBV5-1; j_gene: TRBJ2-3; d_gene: TRBD2; CDR3nt: TGCGCCAGCAGCTCCTCTATACCTAGCGGAGCTACGCCAGATACGCAGTATTTT; CDR3aa: CASSSSIPSGATPDTQYF
abundance: -; v_gene: TRBV6-5; j_gene: TRBJ1-4; d_gene: -; CDR3nt: TGTGCCAGCAGTTCAATCAGGGAGTCAGAGAGGAAACTGTTTTTT; CDR3aa: CASSSIRESERKLFF
abundance: -; v_gene: TRBV19; j_gene: TRBJ1-3; d_gene: TRBD1; CDR3nt: TGTGCCAGTAGTATGGACAGGACTGCGGGAAACACCATATATTTT; CDR3aa: CASSMDRTAGNTIYF
abundance: -; v_gene: TRBV10-2; j_gene: TRBJ2-7; d_gene: -; CDR3nt: TGCGCCGCAAGTACAGGGTCCTACGAGCAGTACTTC; CDR3aa: CAASTGSYEQYF
abundance: -; v_gene: TRBV6-5; j_gene: TRBJ2-3; d_gene: -; CDR3nt: TGTGCCAGCGAGAGATTCCTGGGGTCAGATACGCAGTATTTT; CDR3aa: CASERFLGSDTQYF